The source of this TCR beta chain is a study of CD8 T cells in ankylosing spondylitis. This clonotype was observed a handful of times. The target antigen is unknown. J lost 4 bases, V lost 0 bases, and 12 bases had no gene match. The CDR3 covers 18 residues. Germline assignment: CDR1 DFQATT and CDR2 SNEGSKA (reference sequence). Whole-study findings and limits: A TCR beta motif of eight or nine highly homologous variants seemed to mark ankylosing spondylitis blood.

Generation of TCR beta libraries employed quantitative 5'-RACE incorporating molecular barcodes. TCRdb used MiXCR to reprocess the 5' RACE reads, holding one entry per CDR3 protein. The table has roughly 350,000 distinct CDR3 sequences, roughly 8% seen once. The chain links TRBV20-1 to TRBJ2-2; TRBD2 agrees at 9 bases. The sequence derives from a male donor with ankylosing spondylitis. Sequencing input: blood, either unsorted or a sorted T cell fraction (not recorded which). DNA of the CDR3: TGCAGTGCTAGAGATCCCACCGGCGGGAGGGTCGGCACCGGGGAGCTGTTTTTT. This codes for CSARDPTGGRVGTGELFF.